This T cell receptor beta chain was recorded in a study of regulatory T cells in long-lasting Graves disease. V lost 1 base, J lost 0 bases, and 4 bases stayed unmatched. Per the germline V gene, CDR1 is MGHRA and CDR2 is YSYEKL. The CDR3 loop spans 16 amino acids. Through Arm-PCR of CDR3 regions and iRepertoire HTBI primers, TCR beta libraries were built. TCRdb independently ran MiXCR on the multiplex PCR reads; one entry per CDR3 protein. The sample consists of approximately 350,000 distinct CDR3 sequences, 15% to 20% of them appearing once. The time point: newly diagnosed GD, antithyroid drugs for less than 3 months. PBMCs provided the RNA from which the TCR library was made. This sample was also put to use in a study of T cells in Graves' hyperthyroidism and ophthalmopathy.

J is TRBJ2-7 and V is TRBV4-1, with 9 bases matching TRBD1. Specimen: peripheral blood mononuclear cells (PBMCs), collected at new diagnosis, from a patient treated with antithyroid drugs. The sequence was collected from a woman under 30 with Graves disease. In DNA form, the CDR3 reads TGCGCCAGCAGCCAAGTGGGACAGGGAAACTCCTACGAGCAGTACTTC. Protein sequence: CASSQVGQGNSYEQYF.